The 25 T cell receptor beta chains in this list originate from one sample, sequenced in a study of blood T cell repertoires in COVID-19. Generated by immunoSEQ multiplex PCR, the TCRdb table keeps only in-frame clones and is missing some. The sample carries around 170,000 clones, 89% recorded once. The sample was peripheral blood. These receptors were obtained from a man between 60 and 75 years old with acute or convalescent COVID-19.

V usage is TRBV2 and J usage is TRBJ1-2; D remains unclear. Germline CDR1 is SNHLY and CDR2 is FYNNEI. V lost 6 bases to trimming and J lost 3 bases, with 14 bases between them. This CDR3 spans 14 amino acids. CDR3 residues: CASRYDPADYGYTF. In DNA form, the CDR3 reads TGTGCCAGCAGGTACGATCCGGCGGACTATGGCTACACCTTC.

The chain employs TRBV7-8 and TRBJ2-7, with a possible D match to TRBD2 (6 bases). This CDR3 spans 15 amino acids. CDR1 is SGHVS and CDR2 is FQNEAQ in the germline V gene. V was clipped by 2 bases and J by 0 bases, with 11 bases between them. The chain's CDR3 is CASSLQDGSSYEQYF. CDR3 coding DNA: TGTGCCAGCAGCTTACAGGACGGGAGCTCCTACGAGCAGTACTTC.

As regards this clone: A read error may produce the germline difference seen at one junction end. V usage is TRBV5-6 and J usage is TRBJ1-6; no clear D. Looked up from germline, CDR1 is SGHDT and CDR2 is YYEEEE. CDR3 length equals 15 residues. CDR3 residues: CASSFTVSHKSPLHF. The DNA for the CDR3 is TGTGCCAGCAGCTTTACGGTCTCGCATAAGTCACCCCTCCACTTT.

CDR3 nucleotide sequence: TGTGCCAGCAGCCAACGCAGCGGACCTTACAATGAGCAGTTCTTC. It encodes CASSQRSGPYNEQFF. The chain uses TRBV11-3 and TRBJ2-1, with TRBD2 as a possible D gene (5 bases). This CDR3 has 15 amino acids. CDR1 and CDR2 (germline): SGHNT, YENEEA. V shed 5 bases and J shed 4 bases, with 15 bases lying between them.

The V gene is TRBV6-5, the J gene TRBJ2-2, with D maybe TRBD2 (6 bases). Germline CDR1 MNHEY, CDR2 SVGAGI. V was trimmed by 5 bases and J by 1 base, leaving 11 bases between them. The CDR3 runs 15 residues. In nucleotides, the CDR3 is TGTGCCAGCAGTCGGGAGCTGGGGAACACCGGGGAGCTGTTTTTT. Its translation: CASSRELGNTGELFF.

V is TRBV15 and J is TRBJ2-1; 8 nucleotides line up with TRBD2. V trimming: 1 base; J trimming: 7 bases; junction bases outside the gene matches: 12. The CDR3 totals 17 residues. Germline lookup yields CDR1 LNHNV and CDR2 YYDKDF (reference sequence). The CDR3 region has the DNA TGTGCCACCAGCAGAGTTGTGGGGGGACTAGATGCGAATGAGCAGTTCTTC. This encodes CATSRVVGGLDANEQFF.

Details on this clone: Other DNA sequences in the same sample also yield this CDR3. For the CDR3, the DNA is TGTGCCAGCAGCGCCCAGGGGGCAACTAATGAAAAACTGTTTTTT. It codes for CASSAQGATNEKLFF. The chain combines TRBV9 with TRBJ1-4, with TRBD1 identical over 7 bases. The CDR3 is 15 residues long. CDR1 and CDR2 from the germline V gene are SGDLS and YYNGEE. The J segment lost 0 bases and the V segment lost 3 bases, leaving 2 bases of the junction unmatched.

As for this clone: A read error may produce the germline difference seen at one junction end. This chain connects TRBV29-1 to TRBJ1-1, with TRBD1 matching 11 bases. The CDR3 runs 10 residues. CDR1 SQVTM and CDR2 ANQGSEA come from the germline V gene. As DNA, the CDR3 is TGCAGCGTTGACCGGGACAGGGGGATCTTT. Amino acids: CSVDRDRGIF.

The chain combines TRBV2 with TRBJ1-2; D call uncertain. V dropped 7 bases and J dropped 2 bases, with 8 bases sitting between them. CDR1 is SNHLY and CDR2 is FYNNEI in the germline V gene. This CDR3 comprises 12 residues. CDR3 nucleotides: TGTGCCAGCACTCCACAGAACTATGGCTACACCTTC. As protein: CASTPQNYGYTF.

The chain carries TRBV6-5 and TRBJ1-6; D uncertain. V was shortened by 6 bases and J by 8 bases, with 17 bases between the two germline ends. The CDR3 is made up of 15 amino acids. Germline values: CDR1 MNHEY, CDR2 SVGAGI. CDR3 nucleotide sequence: TGTGCCAGCAGCGACATTTTCGGTTCCTATTCACCCCTCCACTTT. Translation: CASSDIFGSYSPLHF.

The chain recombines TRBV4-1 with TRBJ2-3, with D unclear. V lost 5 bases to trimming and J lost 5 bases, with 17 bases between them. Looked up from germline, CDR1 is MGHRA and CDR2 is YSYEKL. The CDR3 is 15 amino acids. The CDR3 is CASSRLGPRGDTQYF. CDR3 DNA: TGCGCCAGCAGCAGATTGGGTCCACGAGGAGATACGCAGTATTTT.

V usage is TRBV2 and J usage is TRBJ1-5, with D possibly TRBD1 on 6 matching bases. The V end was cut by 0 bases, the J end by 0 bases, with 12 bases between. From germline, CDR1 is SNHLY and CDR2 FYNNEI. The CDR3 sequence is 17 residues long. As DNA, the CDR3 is TGTGCCAGCAGTGAAGCACAGGGCCTTTATAGCAATCAGCCCCAGCATTTT. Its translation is CASSEAQGLYSNQPQHF.

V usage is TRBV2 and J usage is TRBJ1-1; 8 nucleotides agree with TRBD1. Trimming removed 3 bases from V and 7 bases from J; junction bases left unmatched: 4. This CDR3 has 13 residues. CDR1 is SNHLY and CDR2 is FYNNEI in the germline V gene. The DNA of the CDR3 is TGTGCCAGCAGTGACAGGGGGCGGGTTGAAGCTTTCTTT. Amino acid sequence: CASSDRGRVEAFF.

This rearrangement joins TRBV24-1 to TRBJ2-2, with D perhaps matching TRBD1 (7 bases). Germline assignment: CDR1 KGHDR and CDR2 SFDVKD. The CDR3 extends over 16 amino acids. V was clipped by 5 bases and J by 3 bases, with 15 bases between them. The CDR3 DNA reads TGTGCCACCAGTGCCTGGGGCAGGGGGGACACCGGGGAGCTGTTTTTT. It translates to CATSAWGRGDTGELFF.

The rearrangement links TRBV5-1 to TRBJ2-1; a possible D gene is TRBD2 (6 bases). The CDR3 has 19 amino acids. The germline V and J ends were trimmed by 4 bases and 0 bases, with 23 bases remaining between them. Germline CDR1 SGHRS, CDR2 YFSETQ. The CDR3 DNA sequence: TGCGCCAGCAGCCCCGGCGGCGTTAGCGGACAAAGCTCCTACAATGAGCAGTTCTTC. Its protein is CASSPGGVSGQSSYNEQFF. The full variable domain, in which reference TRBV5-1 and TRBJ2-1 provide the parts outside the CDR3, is KAGVTQTPRYLIKTRGQQVTLSCSPISGHRSVSWYQQTPGQGLQFLFEYFSETQRNKGNFPGRFSGRQFSNSRSEMNVSTLELGDSALYLCASSPGGVSGQSSYNEQFFGPGTRLTVL.

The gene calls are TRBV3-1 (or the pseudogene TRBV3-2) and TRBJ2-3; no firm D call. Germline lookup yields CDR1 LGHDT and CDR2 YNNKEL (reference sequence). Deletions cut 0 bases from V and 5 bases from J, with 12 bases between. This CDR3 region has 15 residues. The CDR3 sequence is CASSQDPTGRDTQYF. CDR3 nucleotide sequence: TGTGCCAGCAGCCAAGACCCGACTGGCCGAGATACGCAGTATTTT.

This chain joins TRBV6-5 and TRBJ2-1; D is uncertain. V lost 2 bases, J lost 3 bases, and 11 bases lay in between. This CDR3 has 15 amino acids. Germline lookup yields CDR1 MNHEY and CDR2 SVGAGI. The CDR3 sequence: CASSYGGTYYNEQFF. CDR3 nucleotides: TGTGCCAGCAGTTACGGCGGTACTTACTACAATGAGCAGTTCTTC.

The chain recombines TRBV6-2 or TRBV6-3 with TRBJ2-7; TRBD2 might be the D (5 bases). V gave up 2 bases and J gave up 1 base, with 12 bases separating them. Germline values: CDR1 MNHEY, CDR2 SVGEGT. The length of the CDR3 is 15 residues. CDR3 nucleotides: TGTGCCAGCAGTTACGGGTTCTGGAGGTCCTACGAGCAGTACTTC. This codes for CASSYGFWRSYEQYF.

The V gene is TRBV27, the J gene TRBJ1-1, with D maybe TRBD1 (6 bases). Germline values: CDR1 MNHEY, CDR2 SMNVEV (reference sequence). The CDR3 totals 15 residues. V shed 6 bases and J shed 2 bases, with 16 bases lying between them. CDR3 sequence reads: CASSQPQGSNTEAFF. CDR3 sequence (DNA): TGTGCCAGCAGCCAGCCTCAGGGGTCTAACACTGAAGCTTTCTTT.

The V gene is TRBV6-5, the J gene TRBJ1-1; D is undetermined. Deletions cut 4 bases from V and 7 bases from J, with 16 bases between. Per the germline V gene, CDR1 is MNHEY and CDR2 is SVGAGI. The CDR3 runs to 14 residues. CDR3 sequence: CASSSEHGEGEAFF. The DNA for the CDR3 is TGTGCCAGCAGTTCCGAACACGGGGAGGGTGAAGCTTTCTTT.

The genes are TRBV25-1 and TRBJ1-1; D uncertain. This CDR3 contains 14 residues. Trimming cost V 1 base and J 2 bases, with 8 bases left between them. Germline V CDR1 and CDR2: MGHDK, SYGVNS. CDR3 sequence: CASSELRRNTEAFF. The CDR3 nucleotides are TGTGCCAGCAGTGAATTGCGCCGAAACACTGAAGCTTTCTTT.

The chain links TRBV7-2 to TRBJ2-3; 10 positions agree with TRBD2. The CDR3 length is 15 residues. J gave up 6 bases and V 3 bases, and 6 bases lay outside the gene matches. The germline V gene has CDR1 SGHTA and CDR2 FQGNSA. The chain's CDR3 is CASSLGLAGADTQYF. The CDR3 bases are TGTGCCAGCAGCTTGGGTCTAGCGGGGGCGGATACGCAGTATTTT.

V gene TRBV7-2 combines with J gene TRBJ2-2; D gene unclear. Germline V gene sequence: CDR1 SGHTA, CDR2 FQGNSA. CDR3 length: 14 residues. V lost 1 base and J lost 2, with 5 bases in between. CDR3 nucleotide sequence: TGTGCCAGCAGCTTAGACAGAAACACCGGGGAGCTGTTTTTT. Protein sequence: CASSLDRNTGELFF.

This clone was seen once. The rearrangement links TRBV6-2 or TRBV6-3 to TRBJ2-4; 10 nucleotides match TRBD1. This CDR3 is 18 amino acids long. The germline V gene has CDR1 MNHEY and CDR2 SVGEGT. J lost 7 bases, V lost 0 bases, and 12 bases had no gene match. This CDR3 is CASSYSVSGQGYRNIQYF. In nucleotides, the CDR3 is TGTGCCAGCAGTTACTCAGTGTCGGGACAGGGGTATAGGAACATTCAGTACTTC.

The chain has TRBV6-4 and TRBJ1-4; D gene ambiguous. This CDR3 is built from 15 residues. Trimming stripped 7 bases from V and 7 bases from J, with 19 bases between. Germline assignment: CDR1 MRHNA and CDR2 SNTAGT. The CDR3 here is CASTMNGYPGEKLFF. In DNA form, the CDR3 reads TGTGCCAGCACCATGAACGGCTATCCGGGTGAAAAACTGTTTTTT.